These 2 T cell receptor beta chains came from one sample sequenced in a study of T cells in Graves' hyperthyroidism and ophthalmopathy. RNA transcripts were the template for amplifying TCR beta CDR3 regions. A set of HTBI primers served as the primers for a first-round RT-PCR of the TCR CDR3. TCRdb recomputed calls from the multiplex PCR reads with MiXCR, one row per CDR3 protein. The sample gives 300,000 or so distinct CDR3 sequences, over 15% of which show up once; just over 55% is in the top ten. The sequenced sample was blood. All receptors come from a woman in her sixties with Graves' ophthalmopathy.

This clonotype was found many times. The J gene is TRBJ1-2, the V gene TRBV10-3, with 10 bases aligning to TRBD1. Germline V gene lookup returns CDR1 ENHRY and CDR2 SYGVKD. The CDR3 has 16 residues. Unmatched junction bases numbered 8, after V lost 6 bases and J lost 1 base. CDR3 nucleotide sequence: TGTGCCATCAGGGGACAGGGGCTAAACAGTAACTATGGCTACACCTTC. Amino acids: CAIRGQGLNSNYGYTF.

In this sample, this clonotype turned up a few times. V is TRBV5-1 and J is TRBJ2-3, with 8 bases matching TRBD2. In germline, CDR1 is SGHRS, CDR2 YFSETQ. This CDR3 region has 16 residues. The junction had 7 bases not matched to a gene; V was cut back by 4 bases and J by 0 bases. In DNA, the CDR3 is TGCGCCAGCAGCCAAAAACTAGCGGAGAGCACAGATACGCAGTATTTT. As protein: CASSQKLAESTDTQYF.